The rows below give T cell receptor beta chains drawn from one sample of a study of CXCR3-negative and CXCR3-positive naive CD8 T cells. TCRdb derives one entry per CDR3 protein from the 5' RACE reads, leaving out DNA. Its table records about 130,000 distinct CDR3 sequences. What was sequenced was naive CXCR3- CD8+ T cells from blood. These TCRs come from a human donor in good health. Some clones in this sample may be carry-over from other donors' samples. The CDR3 runs from the conserved cysteine through the conserved F or W. The order of the fields is J gene, V gene, CDR3 protein.

TRBJ2-3	TRBV4-2	CASSHPGSTDTQYF
TRBJ2-1	TRBV6-5	CASRPGQGNNEQFF
TRBJ1-1	TRBV19	CASSQQGAIAEAFF
TRBJ2-1	TRBV12-3/TRBV12-4	CASTPGQDYNEQFF
TRBJ1-2	TRBV19	CASSTLRRQGIAGYTF
TRBJ1-1	TRBV3-1	CASSPDRQEPLEGNTEAFF
TRBJ2-1	TRBV4-1	CASSREVGDNEQFF
TRBJ1-1	TRBV7-9	CASSVMKTEAFF
TRBJ2-1	TRBV25-1	CASSTQTYNEQFF
TRBJ1-5	TRBV12-3/TRBV12-4	CASRVTGGDQPQHF
TRBJ1-1	TRBV29-1	CSLFDGDTEAFF
TRBJ1-2	TRBV29-1	CSVEDPRDRGPVNYGYTF
TRBJ1-2	TRBV7-9	CASSRGADTANYGYTF
TRBJ1-1	TRBV24-1	CATRGAEWTEAFF
TRBJ1-2	TRBV29-1	CSVEDGSGVYGYTF
TRBJ2-7	TRBV7-9	CASSFPQLGSYEQYF
TRBJ1-1	TRBV7-3	CASSPNTGGGTEAFF
TRBJ1-1	TRBV28	CASRRGTEAFF
TRBJ2-3	TRBV5-1	CASSLAGGDTQYF
TRBJ1-1	TRBV11-1	CASSPKVRTEAFF
TRBJ2-1	TRBV28	CASIKRGLSSYNEQFF
TRBJ1-2	TRBV7-6	CASSLGDTDYGYTF
TRBJ2-3	TRBV20-1	CSIGEDLFVADTQYF
TRBJ1-6	TRBV5-1	CASRETGGDSPLHF
TRBJ2-2	TRBV28	CASSHRGATGELFF
TRBJ2-2	TRBV20-1	CSAQGRGRIRGGELFF
TRBJ2-5	TRBV28	CASSFLGDSQETQYF
TRBJ1-1	TRBV6-6	CASSYSIGGSSNTEAFF
TRBJ2-1	TRBV7-6	CASSLGTAGNEQFF
TRBJ1-1	TRBV6-2/TRBV6-3	CASSADRRGTEAFF
TRBJ2-1	TRBV20-1	CSARDGALNYNEQFF
TRBJ2-1	TRBV19	CASSTQPMTGVSSYNEQFF
TRBJ2-1	TRBV11-3	CASSLRDRGDEQFF
TRBJ2-5	TRBV7-8	CASSLERLPYGQETQYF
TRBJ1-4	TRBV20-1	CSASGHEPQPNEKLFF
TRBJ2-3	TRBV20-1	CSARDAAVGGTDTQYF
TRBJ2-1	TRBV20-1	CSARGSGTSGRTNNEQFF
TRBJ1-1	TRBV19	CASSRKTPTEAFF
TRBJ2-1	TRBV10-3	CAISDIEESKQFF
TRBJ2-7	TRBV28	CASSPDGGLNSHEQYF